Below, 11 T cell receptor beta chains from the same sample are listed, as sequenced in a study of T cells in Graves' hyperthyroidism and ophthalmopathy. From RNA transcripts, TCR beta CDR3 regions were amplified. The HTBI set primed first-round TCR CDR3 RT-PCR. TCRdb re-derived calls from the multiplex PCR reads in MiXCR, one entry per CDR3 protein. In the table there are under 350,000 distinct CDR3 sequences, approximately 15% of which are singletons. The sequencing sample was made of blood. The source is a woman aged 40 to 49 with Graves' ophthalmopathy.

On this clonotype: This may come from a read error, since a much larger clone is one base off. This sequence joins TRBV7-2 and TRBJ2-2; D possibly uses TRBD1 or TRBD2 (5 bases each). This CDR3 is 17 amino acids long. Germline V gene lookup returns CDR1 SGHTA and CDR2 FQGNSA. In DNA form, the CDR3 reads TGTGCCAGCAGCCCCCCCCAAGGCAGGGCGAACACCGGGGAGCTGCTTTTT. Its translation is CASSPPQGRANTGELLF.

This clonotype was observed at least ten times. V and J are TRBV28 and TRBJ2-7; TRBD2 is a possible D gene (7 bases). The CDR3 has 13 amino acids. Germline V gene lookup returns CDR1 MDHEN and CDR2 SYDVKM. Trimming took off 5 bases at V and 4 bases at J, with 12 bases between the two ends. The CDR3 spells CASSRGGTYEQYF. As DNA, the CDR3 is TGTGCCAGCAGTAGGGGGGGGACGTACGAGCAGTACTTC. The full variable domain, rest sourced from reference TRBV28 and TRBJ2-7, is DVKVTQSSRYLVKRTGEKVFLECVQDMDHENMFWYRQDPGLGLRLIYFSYDVKMKEKGDIPEGYSVSREKKERFSLILESASTNQTSMYLCASSRGGTYEQYFGPGTRLTVT.

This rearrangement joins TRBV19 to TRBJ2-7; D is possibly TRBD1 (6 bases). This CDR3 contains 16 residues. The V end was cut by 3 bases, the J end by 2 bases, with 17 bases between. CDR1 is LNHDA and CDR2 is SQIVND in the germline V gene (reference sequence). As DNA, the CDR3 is TGTGCCAGTAGTATTGACTCACAGGGTGTCCCCTACGAGCAGTACTTC. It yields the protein CASSIDSQGVPYEQYF.

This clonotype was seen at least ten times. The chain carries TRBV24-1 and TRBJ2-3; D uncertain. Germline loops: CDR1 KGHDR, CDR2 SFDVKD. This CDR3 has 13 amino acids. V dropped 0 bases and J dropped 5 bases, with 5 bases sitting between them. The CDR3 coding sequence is TGTGCCACCAGTGATTTGAGGGAAGATACGCAGTATTTT. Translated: CATSDLREDTQYF.

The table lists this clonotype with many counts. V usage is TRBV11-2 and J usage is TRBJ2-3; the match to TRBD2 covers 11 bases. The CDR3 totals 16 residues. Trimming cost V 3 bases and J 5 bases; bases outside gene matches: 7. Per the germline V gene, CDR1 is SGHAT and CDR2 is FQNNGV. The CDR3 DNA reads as TGTGCCAGCAGCTTTGATAGCGGGAGGGCCAGAGATACGCAGTATTTT. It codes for CASSFDSGRARDTQYF.

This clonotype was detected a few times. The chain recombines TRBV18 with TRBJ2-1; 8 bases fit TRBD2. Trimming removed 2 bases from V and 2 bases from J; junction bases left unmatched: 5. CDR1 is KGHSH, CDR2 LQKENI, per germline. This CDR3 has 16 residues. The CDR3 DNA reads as TGTGCCAGCTCACCAGCTGCGGGAGGAACCTACAATGAGCAGTTCTTC. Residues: CASSPAAGGTYNEQFF.

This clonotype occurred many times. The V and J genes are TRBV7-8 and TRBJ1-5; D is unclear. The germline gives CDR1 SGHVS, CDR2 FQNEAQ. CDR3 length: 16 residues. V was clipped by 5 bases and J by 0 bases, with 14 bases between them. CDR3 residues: CASSPIGQFSNQPQHF. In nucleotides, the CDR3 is TGTGCCAGCAGCCCTATCGGGCAATTTAGCAATCAGCCCCAGCATTTT.

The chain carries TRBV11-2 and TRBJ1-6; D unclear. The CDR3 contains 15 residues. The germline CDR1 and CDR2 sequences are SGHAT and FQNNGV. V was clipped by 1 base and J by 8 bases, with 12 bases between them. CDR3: CASSLVASGDSPLHF. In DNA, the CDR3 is TGTGCCAGCAGCTTAGTTGCCTCTGGGGATTCACCCCTCCACTTT.

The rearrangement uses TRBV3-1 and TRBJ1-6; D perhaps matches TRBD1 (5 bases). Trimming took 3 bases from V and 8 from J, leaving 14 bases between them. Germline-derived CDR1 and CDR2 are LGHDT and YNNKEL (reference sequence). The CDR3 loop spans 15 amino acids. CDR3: CASSQIRVADSPLHF. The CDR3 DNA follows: TGTGCCAGCAGCCAGATCAGGGTGGCGGATTCACCCCTCCACTTT.

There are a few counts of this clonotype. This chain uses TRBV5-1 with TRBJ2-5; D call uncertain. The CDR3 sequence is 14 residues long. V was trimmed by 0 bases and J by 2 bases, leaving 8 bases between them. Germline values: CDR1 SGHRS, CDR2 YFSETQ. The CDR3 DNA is TGCGCCAGCAGCTTGGTCGCGAATCAAGAGACCCAGTACTTC. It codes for CASSLVANQETQYF.

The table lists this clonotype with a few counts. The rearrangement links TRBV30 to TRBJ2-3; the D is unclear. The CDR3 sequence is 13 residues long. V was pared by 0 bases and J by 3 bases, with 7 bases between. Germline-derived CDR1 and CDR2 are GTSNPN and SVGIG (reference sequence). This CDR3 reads CAWSVERTDTQYF. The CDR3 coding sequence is TGTGCCTGGAGTGTAGAACGTACAGATACGCAGTATTTT. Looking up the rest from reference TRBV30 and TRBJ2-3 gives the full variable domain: SQTIHQWPATLVQPVGSPLSLECTVEGTSNPNLYWYRQAAGRGLQLLFYSVGIGQISSEVPQNLSASRPQDRQFILSSKKLLLSDSGFYLCAWSVERTDTQYFGPGTRLTVL.